This T cell receptor beta chain was documented in a study of blood T cell repertoires in COVID-19. At the level of the study: Acute and convalescent COVID-19 samples came from the United States, Italy and Spain. Sources were T cells, B-cell-depleted T cells, or PBMCs; the material itself was cDNA or gDNA.

In the authors' methods: By means of reference gene primer amplification, nucleated cell counts were estimated. The data were produced by immunoSEQ multiplex PCR, yet TCRdb's version contains in-frame clones alone and is incomplete. The V and J calls and clone size come from that table; D and trimming were worked out from the DNA. The sample shows about 200,000 clones, roughly 80% of them seen only once. V was clipped by 5 bases and J by 4 bases, with 14 bases between them. Germline V gives CDR1 MNHEY, CDR2 SMNVEV (reference sequence). This CDR3 is built from 15 residues. Patients of the Seattle cohort, enrolled during active infection, were followed longitudinally.

The source is a man aged 55 to 70 with COVID-19, enrolled during active disease. The chain employs TRBV27 and TRBJ2-2; D unresolved. The sequenced sample consisted of peripheral blood. The CDR3 loop reads CASSPYPSGTGELFF. Written as DNA, the CDR3 is TGTGCCAGCAGTCCTTATCCCAGTGGCACCGGGGAGCTGTTTTTT.